This T cell receptor (beta chain) derives from a study of beta chain features in type 1 diabetes. Study results and caveats: Within each of all four CD4+ subsets, Type 1 diabetes patients had TCRB CDR3s that were moderately but significantly shorter.

Investigators reverse transcribed all isolated RNA, so they sequenced expressed TCRB transcripts. Clones were read by immunoSEQ multiplex PCR, and TCRdb kept only the in-frame ones, dropping some. This sample carries under 950,000 clones, about a sixth of them seen once, and the ten largest clones take 0.023%. On this clone itself: Its target is not known.

The CDR3 loop spans 13 amino acids. Trimming removed 4 bases from V and 5 bases from J, with 12 bases in between. Germline V CDR1 and CDR2: SGDLS, YYNGEE. The authors sorted CD4+ naive, central memory, regulatory and stem cell-like memory cells via CD45RO/CCR7/CD25/CD127/CD95/CD27. The TCR was taken from a woman between 18 and 30 years old in good health. J is TRBJ1-2 and V is TRBV9, with D perhaps TRBD1 (5 bases). Sequencing was done on a sample of naive CD4+ T cells from blood. The CDR3 sequence: CASSPGTGYGYTF. CDR3 nucleotides: TGTGCCAGCAGCCCCGGGACGGGGTATGGCTACACCTTC.